This is a list of T cell receptor beta chains from one sample in a study of early T cells in non-severe SARS-CoV-2 infection. TCRdb fed the 5' RACE reads into MiXCR, producing one record per CDR3 protein. This table holds about 83,000 distinct CDR3 sequences, around an eighth found once. Sequences were obtained from whole blood. The source is an adult who was a healthcare worker with PCR-confirmed SARS-CoV-2 infection or an uninfected control (not recorded which). Each CDR3 is given with its conserved first and last residue. Fields, in order: CDR3 protein, CDR3 DNA, V gene, D gene, J gene, CDR3 length, clone size. D genes are given only for firm matches. Where a row states a size, it is once, few, many or the class of an expanded clone; other rows omit it.

CDR3aa: CASSFQGRETQYF
CDR3nt: TGCGCCAGCAGCTTCCAGGGGAGAGAGACCCAGTACTTC
v_gene: TRBV5-1
d_gene: .
j_gene: TRBJ2-5
len: 13
abundance: few

CDR3aa: CSALTGDYEQYF
CDR3nt: TGCAGCGCTTTGACAGGGGACTACGAGCAGTACTTC
v_gene: TRBV29-1
d_gene: TRBD1
j_gene: TRBJ2-7
len: 12
abundance: .

CDR3aa: CASSEWGQADYGYTF
CDR3nt: TGTGCCAGCAGTGAATGGGGGCAGGCCGACTATGGCTACACCTTC
v_gene: TRBV25-1
d_gene: .
j_gene: TRBJ1-2
len: 15
abundance: .

CDR3aa: CASSPSTGNTEAFF
CDR3nt: TGTGCCAGCTCACCTTCAACAGGGAACACTGAAGCTTTCTTT
v_gene: TRBV18
d_gene: .
j_gene: TRBJ1-1
len: 14
abundance: .

CDR3aa: CASSSRSGGDSYEQYF
CDR3nt: TGTGCCAGCAGCTCCCGTAGCGGGGGAGACTCCTACGAGCAGTACTTC
v_gene: TRBV7-6
d_gene: TRBD2
j_gene: TRBJ2-7
len: 16
abundance: .

CDR3aa: CASSYGAEQYF
CDR3nt: TGTGCCAGCAGTTACGGCGCCGAGCAGTACTTC
v_gene: TRBV6-5
d_gene: .
j_gene: TRBJ2-7
len: 11
abundance: .

CDR3aa: CASSPPRRSSYEQYF
CDR3nt: TGTGCCAGCAGCCCCCCGAGGCGGAGCTCCTACGAGCAGTACTTC
v_gene: TRBV16
d_gene: .
j_gene: TRBJ2-7
len: 15
abundance: .

CDR3aa: CASSVTAGNTIYF
CDR3nt: TGTGCCAGCAGCGTGACAGCTGGAAACACCATATATTTT
v_gene: TRBV5-6
d_gene: .
j_gene: TRBJ1-3
len: 13
abundance: .

CDR3aa: CASSLARGRTGANVLTF
CDR3nt: TGTGCCAGCAGCTTAGCGCGGGGGAGAACTGGGGCCAACGTCCTGACTTTC
v_gene: TRBV7-2
d_gene: TRBD2
j_gene: TRBJ2-6
len: 17
abundance: .

CDR3aa: CASSAPREYNEQFF
CDR3nt: TGTGCCAGCAGCGCGCCCCGGGAGTACAATGAGCAGTTCTTC
v_gene: TRBV7-9
d_gene: .
j_gene: TRBJ2-1
len: 14
abundance: .

CDR3aa: CASSPQGVGTEAFF
CDR3nt: TGTGCCAGCAGTCCCCAGGGGGTTGGCACTGAAGCTTTCTTT
v_gene: TRBV28
d_gene: TRBD1
j_gene: TRBJ1-1
len: 14
abundance: .

CDR3aa: CASSPTGGGDYGYTF
CDR3nt: TGTGCCAGCAGCCCAACGGGCGGAGGTGACTATGGCTACACCTTC
v_gene: TRBV7-2
d_gene: .
j_gene: TRBJ1-2
len: 15
abundance: few

CDR3aa: CASSPTGQGLPYEQYF
CDR3nt: TGCGCCAGCAGCCCAACGGGACAGGGGTTGCCCTACGAGCAGTACTTC
v_gene: TRBV4-1
d_gene: TRBD1
j_gene: TRBJ2-7
len: 16
abundance: .

CDR3aa: CASSGGGTEAFF
CDR3nt: TGTGCCAGCAGTGGAGGGGGGACTGAAGCTTTCTTT
v_gene: TRBV6-5
d_gene: .
j_gene: TRBJ1-1
len: 12
abundance: .

CDR3aa: CASSQGWSNQPQHF
CDR3nt: TGTGCCAGCAGCCAGGGATGGAGCAATCAGCCCCAGCATTTT
v_gene: TRBV25-1
d_gene: .
j_gene: TRBJ1-5
len: 14
abundance: many

CDR3aa: CASSSRGVRNTEAFF
CDR3nt: TGTGCCAGCAGCTCCAGGGGGGTTCGGAATACTGAAGCTTTCTTT
v_gene: TRBV7-2
d_gene: TRBD1
j_gene: TRBJ1-1
len: 15
abundance: .

CDR3aa: CASSQEGRGTTRDNEQFF
CDR3nt: TGCGCCAGCAGCCAAGAAGGGCGGGGGACAACTAGGGACAATGAGCAGTTCTTC
v_gene: TRBV4-1
d_gene: .
j_gene: TRBJ2-1
len: 18
abundance: .

CDR3aa: CASSATGGGNTIYF
CDR3nt: TGTGCCAGCAGCGCCACAGGGGGTGGAAACACCATATATTTT
v_gene: TRBV3-1
d_gene: TRBD1
j_gene: TRBJ1-3
len: 14
abundance: .

CDR3aa: CASSWSLGTPSSYSSPLHF
CDR3nt: TGTGCCAGCAGTTGGAGTTTGGGGACCCCAAGCTCCTATAGTTCACCCCTCCACTTT
v_gene: TRBV2
d_gene: .
j_gene: TRBJ1-6
len: 19
abundance: .

CDR3aa: CASTLGRGQENTEAFF
CDR3nt: TGTGCCAGCACCTTGGGTCGGGGACAGGAGAACACTGAAGCTTTCTTT
v_gene: TRBV12-3/TRBV12-4
d_gene: TRBD1
j_gene: TRBJ1-1
len: 16
abundance: few

CDR3aa: CSASSFAGAAFF
CDR3nt: TGCAGTGCTAGTAGTTTTGCCGGGGCAGCTTTCTTT
v_gene: TRBV20-1
d_gene: .
j_gene: TRBJ1-1
len: 12
abundance: .

CDR3aa: CSAEGQAPYEQYF
CDR3nt: TGCAGTGCCGAGGGACAGGCCCCCTACGAGCAGTACTTC
v_gene: TRBV20-1
d_gene: TRBD1
j_gene: TRBJ2-7
len: 13
abundance: .

CDR3aa: CASSATSGNQETQYF
CDR3nt: TGTGCCAGCAGCGCGACTAGCGGGAATCAAGAGACCCAGTACTTC
v_gene: TRBV6-6
d_gene: TRBD2
j_gene: TRBJ2-5
len: 15
abundance: many

CDR3aa: CASSLHLSNEQFF
CDR3nt: TGTGCCAGCAGCTTACACCTCAGTAATGAGCAGTTCTTC
v_gene: TRBV7-6
d_gene: .
j_gene: TRBJ2-1
len: 13
abundance: many

CDR3aa: CASSLMVAGEKLFF
CDR3nt: TGTGCCAGCAGTTTAATGGTAGCGGGTGAAAAACTGTTTTTT
v_gene: TRBV12-3/TRBV12-4
d_gene: .
j_gene: TRBJ1-4
len: 14
abundance: few

CDR3aa: CATSGGDTQYF
CDR3nt: TGTGCCACCAGTGGGGGAGATACGCAGTATTTT
v_gene: TRBV24-1
d_gene: .
j_gene: TRBJ2-3
len: 11
abundance: many

CDR3aa: CASRIAGTGREAFF
CDR3nt: TGTGCCAGCAGAATAGCCGGGACGGGACGGGAAGCTTTCTTT
v_gene: TRBV11-2
d_gene: .
j_gene: TRBJ1-1
len: 14
abundance: many

CDR3aa: CASSVQSGANTEAFF
CDR3nt: TGTGCCAGCAGCGTACAGTCAGGGGCTAACACTGAAGCTTTCTTT
v_gene: TRBV7-9
d_gene: .
j_gene: TRBJ1-1
len: 15
abundance: .

CDR3aa: CASSDTSGSWDEQFF
CDR3nt: TGTGCCAGCAGCGATACTAGCGGGAGCTGGGATGAGCAGTTCTTC
v_gene: TRBV5-4
d_gene: TRBD2
j_gene: TRBJ2-1
len: 15
abundance: many

CDR3aa: CASSLVIQPSLNYGYTF
CDR3nt: TGTGCCAGCAGCTTAGTAATCCAGCCTTCACTTAACTATGGCTACACCTTC
v_gene: TRBV7-2
d_gene: .
j_gene: TRBJ1-2
len: 17
abundance: .

CDR3aa: CASSLDRRGAGELFF
CDR3nt: TGTGCCAGCTCACTGGACAGACGAGGCGCCGGGGAGCTGTTTTTT
v_gene: TRBV18
d_gene: .
j_gene: TRBJ2-2
len: 15
abundance: few